This T cell receptor beta chain was sequenced in a study of cytomegalovirus exposure and HLA in healthy donors. Whole-study results and caveats: Solely CMV serostatus was available to characterize immune exposure. Prior analysis indicated that the majority of TCR beta V segments exhibited productivity approximately 90% or approximately 30% of the time.

13 Jbeta primers and 60 Vbeta primers were used for the PCR. Repertoires were generated with immunoSEQ multiplex PCR, while TCRdb's copy carries only in-frame clones and drops some. The sample records 100,000 to 150,000 clones, more than 75% being singletons. V shed 7 bases and J shed 7 bases, with 13 bases lying between them. Germline V gene data show CDR1 as MNHNS and CDR2 as SASEGT. The CDR3 is 12 residues long. Remarks on this clone: The antigen is undetermined.

The TCR comes from a young man in good health and CMV-seronegative. Sequencing used PBMCs. The chain couples TRBV6-1 to TRBJ1-1, with D perhaps matching TRBD1 (6 bases). CDR3 loop: CASKLTGLEAFF. The CDR3 nucleotides read TGTGCCAGCAAGTTGACAGGACTTGAAGCTTTCTTT.